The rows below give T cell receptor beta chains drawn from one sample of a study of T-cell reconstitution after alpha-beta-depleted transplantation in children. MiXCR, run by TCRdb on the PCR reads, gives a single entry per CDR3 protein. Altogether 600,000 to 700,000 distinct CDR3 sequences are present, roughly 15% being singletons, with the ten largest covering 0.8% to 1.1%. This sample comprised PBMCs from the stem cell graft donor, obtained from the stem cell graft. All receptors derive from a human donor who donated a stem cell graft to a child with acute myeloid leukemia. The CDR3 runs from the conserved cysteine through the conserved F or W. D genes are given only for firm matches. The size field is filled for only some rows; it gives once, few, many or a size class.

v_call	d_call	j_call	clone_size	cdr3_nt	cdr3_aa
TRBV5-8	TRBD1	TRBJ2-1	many	TGTGCCAGCAGCTTAGCCGCTCTGCGGACAGGGGAGGGCAATGAGCAGTTCTTC	CASSLAALRTGEGNEQFF
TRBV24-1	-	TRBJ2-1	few	TGTGCCACCAGTGATTCTCTCAATGAGCAGTTCTTC	CATSDSLNEQFF
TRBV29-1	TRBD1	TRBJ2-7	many	TGCAGCGTTAACCGGGACAGCGGCGAGCAGTACTTC	CSVNRDSGEQYF
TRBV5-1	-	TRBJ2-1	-	TGCGCCAGCAGCTTGGCTGAGGGGGTACTGAGCTCCTACAATGAGCAGTTCTTC	CASSLAEGVLSSYNEQFF
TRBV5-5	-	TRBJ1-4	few	TGTGCCAGCAGCTTACGGGGGAAGGGGGAAGAAAAACTGTTTTTT	CASSLRGKGEEKLFF
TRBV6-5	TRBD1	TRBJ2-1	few	TGTGCCAGCAGTTACGGGTTAGACAGGGCGAATGAGCAGTTCTTC	CASSYGLDRANEQFF
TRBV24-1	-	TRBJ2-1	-	TGTGCCACCAGTGACTTTACTGCCTACAATGAGCAGTTCTTC	CATSDFTAYNEQFF
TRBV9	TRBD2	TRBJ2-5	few	TGTGCCAGCAGCGTAGCGCCTAGCGGGGGAACAAAACAAGAGACCCAGTACTTC	CASSVAPSGGTKQETQYF
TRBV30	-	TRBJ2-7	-	TGTGCCTGTTTAACTGCGACAGGTACCTACGAGCAGTACTTC	CACLTATGTYEQYF
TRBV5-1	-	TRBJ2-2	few	TGCGCCAGCAGCTACACTAGGGACACCGGGGAGCTGTTTTTT	CASSYTRDTGELFF
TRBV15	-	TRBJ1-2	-	TGTGCCACCAGCAGAGATTCGGGGGTTAACTATGGCTACACCTTC	CATSRDSGVNYGYTF
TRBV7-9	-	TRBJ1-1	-	TGTGCCAGCAGCTTCAAGAGCGAAACTGAAGCTTTCTTT	CASSFKSETEAFF
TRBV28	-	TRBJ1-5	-	TGTGCCAGCAGTCAATGGACAGACCATCAGCCCCAGCATTTT	CASSQWTDHQPQHF
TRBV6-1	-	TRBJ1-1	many	TGTGCCAGCAGCCGGGCCCAGCGCACTGAAGCTTTCTTT	CASSRAQRTEAFF
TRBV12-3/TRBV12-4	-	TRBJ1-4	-	TGTGCCAGCAGTTTTCTCCCCCTCGGAGATAGCGGAGGGGAAAAACTGTTTTTT	CASSFLPLGDSGGEKLFF
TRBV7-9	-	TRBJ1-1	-	TGTGCCAGCAGCTTATTACAGGGTCGGAACACTGAAGCTTTCTTT	CASSLLQGRNTEAFF
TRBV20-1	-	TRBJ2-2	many	TGCGGGTCACAGGGGAACACCGGGGAGCTGTTTTTT	CGSQGNTGELFF
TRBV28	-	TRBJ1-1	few	TGTGCCAGCAGGGACGGGACACACGGAGGAGCTTTCTTT	CASRDGTHGGAFF
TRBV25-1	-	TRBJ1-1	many	TGTGCCAGCAGTGACGTCCAGCGGATGGCTGAAGCTTTCTTT	CASSDVQRMAEAFF
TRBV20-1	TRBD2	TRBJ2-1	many	TGCAGTGTCTTCAGTGGCGGGGGGAGAAATGAGCAGTTCTTC	CSVFSGGGRNEQFF
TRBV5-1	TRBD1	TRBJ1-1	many	TGCGCCAGCAGCCCGGAACAGGGGACGATGAACACTGAAGCTTTCTTT	CASSPEQGTMNTEAFF
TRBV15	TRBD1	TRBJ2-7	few	TGTGCCACCAGCAGAGATGGGACAGGGGTAGACGAGCAGTACTTC	CATSRDGTGVDEQYF
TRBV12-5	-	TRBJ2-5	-	TGTGCTAGTGGTTCTCGGACTGCCCAAGAGACCCAGTACTTC	CASGSRTAQETQYF
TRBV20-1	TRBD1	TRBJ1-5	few	TGCAGTGCCCGCCTGTGGGACAGAAATCAGCCCCAGCATTTT	CSARLWDRNQPQHF
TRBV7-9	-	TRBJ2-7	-	TGTGCCAGCAGCCAAACGACCACCCCGAGCGAGCAGTACTTC	CASSQTTTPSEQYF
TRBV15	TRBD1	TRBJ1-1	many	TGTGCCACCAGCAAAGACAGGGGGCGAACTGAAGCTTTCTTT	CATSKDRGRTEAFF